The next 18 T cell receptor beta chains were all read from a single sample in a study of blood T cell repertoires in COVID-19. The repertoire was sequenced with immunoSEQ multiplex PCR; TCRdb's copy has only in-frame clones and lacks some. The sample has a few hundred thousand clones; around 91% are singletons. The sequenced sample was PBMCs or T cells enriched from blood (not recorded which). The receptors derive from a man between 18 and 35 years old who had recovered from COVID-19.

This clone was seen a handful of times. The chain carries TRBV7-8 and TRBJ1-3; no definite D call. The V end lost 3 bases, the J end lost 1 base, and 16 bases lay between the germline ends. CDR3 length: 17 amino acids. Germline CDR1 is SGHVS and CDR2 is FQNEAQ. The CDR3 loop reads CASSFPREGLSGNTIYF. For the CDR3, the DNA is TGTGCCAGCAGCTTCCCCCGGGAGGGATTATCTGGAAACACCATATATTTT.

The CDR3 coding sequence is TGTGCCAGACCGGGACTAGCGGGAGCAGAGGGAGATACGCAGTATTTT. This gives the protein CARPGLAGAEGDTQYF. This chain connects TRBV5-3 to TRBJ2-3; 14 nucleotides align to TRBD2. TRBV5-3 qualifies as an ORF whose function is uncertain. With 7 bases clipped from V and 5 bases from J, the junction kept 9 bases outside the gene matches. This CDR3 has 16 residues.

The chain has TRBV28 and TRBJ2-2, with no clear D. Between the trimmed V and J ends, which lost 4 bases and 4 bases, there was a span of 4 bases. CDR1 and CDR2 (germline): MDHEN, SYDVKM. The CDR3 covers 12 residues. Here the CDR3 reads CASSYSTGELFF. The CDR3 DNA is TGTGCCAGCAGTTACAGCACCGGGGAGCTGTTTTTT.

The chain couples TRBV11-2 to TRBJ2-7; tentatively, D is TRBD1 (5 bases). CDR1 is SGHAT and CDR2 is FQNNGV in the germline V gene. V gave up 2 bases and J gave up 2 bases, with 10 bases separating them. The CDR3 is 14 residues long. CDR3 sequence (DNA): TGTGCCAGCAGCTTATCCCAGGGTCCCTACGAGCAGTACTTC. It translates to CASSLSQGPYEQYF.

The J gene is TRBJ1-2, the V gene TRBV5-6; D possibly corresponds to TRBD1 (5 bases). V was trimmed by 0 bases and J by 12 bases, leaving 12 bases between them. Germline V gene data show CDR1 as SGHDT and CDR2 as YYEEEE. CDR3 length: 12 residues. CDR3 sequence: CASSLATGENTF. The CDR3 DNA is TGTGCCAGCAGCTTGGCTACGGGGGAGAACACCTTC.

The chain links TRBV28 to TRBJ2-1, with a weak D call TRBD2 (6 bases). Trimming pared 5 bases from V and 8 bases from J, leaving 13 bases between. The CDR3 spans 13 residues. CDR1 MDHEN and CDR2 SYDVKM come from the germline V gene. The CDR3 coding sequence is TGTGCCAGCAGTATCCCCTGGGGGGATGAGCAGTTCTTC. It codes for CASSIPWGDEQFF.

The rearrangement uses TRBV5-5 and TRBJ1-6; possibly TRBD1 for D (5 bases). The CDR3 extends over 18 amino acids. The germline V gene encodes CDR1 SGHKS and CDR2 YYEKEE (reference sequence). Trimming took 1 base from V and 7 from J, leaving 21 bases between them. The CDR3 is CASSLPQGSTYKNSPLHF. The CDR3, as DNA: TGTGCCAGCAGCTTGCCCCAGGGATCGACCTATAAAAATTCACCCCTCCACTTT. Together with reference TRBV5-5 and TRBJ1-6, the CDR3 gives the full variable domain: DAGVTQSPTHLIKTRGQQVTLRCSPISGHKSVSWYQQVLGQGPQFIFQYYEKEERGRGNFPDRFSARQFPNYSSELNVNALLLGDSALYLCASSLPQGSTYKNSPLHFGNGTRLTVT.

V gene TRBV3-1 (or the pseudogene TRBV3-2) combines with J gene TRBJ2-7, with a possible D match to TRBD1 (5 bases). The CDR3 is made up of 11 amino acids. The germline V gene encodes CDR1 LGHDT and CDR2 YNNKEL (reference sequence). V was pared by 4 bases and J by 4 bases, with 5 bases between. CDR3 protein: CASSRQYEQYF. CDR3 DNA sequence: TGTGCCAGCAGCCGACAGTACGAGCAGTACTTC.

A few counts support this clone. V is TRBV15 and J is TRBJ1-5; unclear D gene. Per germline, CDR1 LNHNV and CDR2 YYDKDF (reference sequence). The CDR3 runs to 15 residues. The V end lost 4 bases, the J end lost 0 bases, and 10 bases lay between the germline ends. The CDR3 nucleotides are TGTGCCACCAGCAAGGAGTCATATAGCAATCAGCCCCAGCATTTT. It is translated as CATSKESYSNQPQHF.

The chain links TRBV18 to TRBJ1-4; 9 bases match TRBD1. There are 14 residues in the CDR3. The J segment lost 5 bases and the V segment lost 2 bases, leaving 0 bases of the junction unmatched. Germline V gives CDR1 KGHSH, CDR2 LQKENI. CDR3: CASSPGTGNEKLFF. CDR3 DNA sequence: TGTGCCAGCTCACCAGGGACAGGGAATGAAAAACTGTTTTTT. Supplemented by reference TRBV18 and TRBJ1-4, the full variable domain reads NAGVMQNPRHLVRRRGQEARLRCSPMKGHSHVYWYRQLPEEGLKFMVYLQKENIIDESGMPKERFSAEFPKEGPSILRIQQVVRGDSAAYFCASSPGTGNEKLFFGSGTQLSVL.

The chain uses TRBV11-2 and TRBJ2-1; 8 nucleotides match TRBD1. V lost 7 bases to trimming and J lost 3 bases; unmatched junction nucleotides: 11. The CDR3 covers 16 residues. The germline gives CDR1 SGHAT, CDR2 FQNNGV. CDR3: CASTTQGAELYNEQFF. CDR3 sequence (DNA): TGTGCCAGCACTACCCAGGGGGCAGAACTCTACAATGAGCAGTTCTTC.

CDR3 nucleotides: TGCGCCAGCAGCTTGGAGGGGGGGAGAGGACAGCCCCAGCATTTT. It codes for CASSLEGGRGQPQHF. The rearrangement uses TRBV5-1 and TRBJ1-5, with D perhaps TRBD1 (6 bases). CDR1 and CDR2 from the germline V gene are SGHRS and YFSETQ. CDR3 length: 15 amino acids. Trimming shortened V by 0 bases and J by 7 bases, and 14 bases separated the two germline ends. The full variable domain, rest sourced from reference TRBV5-1 and TRBJ1-5, is KAGVTQTPRYLIKTRGQQVTLSCSPISGHRSVSWYQQTPGQGLQFLFEYFSETQRNKGNFPGRFSGRQFSNSRSEMNVSTLELGDSALYLCASSLEGGRGQPQHFGDGTRLSIL.

V gene TRBV20-1 combines with J gene TRBJ2-4; no reliable D call. The V gene lost 4 bases and the J gene lost 8 bases, with 9 bases spanning the gap. This CDR3 has 11 residues. Germline values: CDR1 DFQATT, CDR2 SNEGSKA (reference sequence). The CDR3 DNA follows: TGCAGTGCTATCCGACGGGACATTCAGTACTTC. Translating gives CSAIRRDIQYF.

The rearrangement links TRBV27 to TRBJ2-7; a possible D gene is TRBD2 (6 bases). The V gene lost 6 bases and the J gene lost 6 bases, with 21 bases spanning the gap. From germline, CDR1 is MNHEY and CDR2 SMNVEV (reference sequence). The CDR3 covers 15 residues. The CDR3 loop reads CASRLRWGSGVEQYF. The DNA for the CDR3 is TGTGCCAGCAGGCTACGTTGGGGTTCGGGGGTCGAGCAGTACTTC.

The rearrangement joins TRBV19 to TRBJ2-1; maybe TRBD1 (6 bases). The CDR3 length is 15 residues. The V gene lost 1 base and the J gene lost 1 base, with 8 bases spanning the gap. The germline gives CDR1 LNHDA, CDR2 SQIVND (reference sequence). CDR3 coding DNA: TGTGCCAGTAGTATAGGAGGGGGTTCCTACAATGAGCAGTTCTTC. Its protein product is CASSIGGGSYNEQFF.

A note on this clone: Sequence at one end of the junction differs from germline and may be a read error. The chain joins TRBV6-1 to TRBJ1-2; D gene ambiguous. This CDR3 region has 12 residues. Germline loops: CDR1 MNHNS, CDR2 SASEGT. CDR3 in amino acids: CASSEGNFGYTF. The CDR3 nucleotides read TGTGCCAGCAGTGAAGGAAACTTTGGCTACACCTTC.

A note on this clone: Distinct nucleotide sequences in the sample also encode this CDR3. This chain uses TRBV19 with TRBJ2-1, with a possible D match to TRBD2 (5 bases). In germline, CDR1 is LNHDA, CDR2 SQIVND (reference sequence). Trimming left V 4 bases short and J 1 base short, with 5 bases between. The CDR3 spans 13 residues. CDR3: CASSSGSYNEQFF. CDR3 in DNA: TGTGCCAGTAGTAGCGGGTCCTACAATGAGCAGTTCTTC.

This sequence joins TRBV5-1 and TRBJ2-1; TRBD2 is a possible D gene (6 bases). The CDR3 has 16 amino acids. Germline values: CDR1 SGHRS, CDR2 YFSETQ. V was shortened by 4 bases and J by 0 bases, with 14 bases between the two germline ends. CDR3 sequence: CASSKGLRSSYNEQFF. In DNA form, the CDR3 reads TGCGCCAGCAGCAAGGGACTTCGAAGCTCCTACAATGAGCAGTTCTTC.